This T cell receptor (beta chain) originates from a study of cytomegalovirus exposure and HLA in healthy donors. Vbeta (60) and Jbeta (13) primers were used in the PCR. The repertoire was sequenced with immunoSEQ multiplex PCR; TCRdb's copy has only in-frame clones and lacks some. The listing records about 110,000 clones. In germline, CDR1 is MNHEY, CDR2 SVGAGI. The V segment lost 6 bases and the J segment 8 bases; nucleotides outside the gene matches: 2. CDR3 length: 13 residues. The sequenced material came from PBMCs. The sequence derives from a man aged 40-55 years in good health and CMV-seropositive. The rearrangement joins TRBV6-5 to TRBJ1-6; 9 bases match TRBD1. As DNA, the CDR3 is TGTGCCAGCAGGACAGGGGGTTATTCACCCCTCCACTTT. It is translated as CASRTGGYSPLHF.